The clone carrying this TCR beta chain was seen only once. The PCR contained 60 Vbeta and 13 Jbeta primers. The data were produced by immunoSEQ multiplex PCR, yet TCRdb's version contains in-frame clones alone and is incomplete. This table holds around 170,000 clones, around three quarters found once. The sample comes from a study of cytomegalovirus exposure and HLA in healthy donors. Sequencing was carried out using PBMCs. This clonotype was sampled from a woman in her forties in good health and CMV-seronegative.

The CDR3 region is CASSGLGTDKETQYF. CDR3 nucleotides: TGTGCCAGCAGCGGCCTCGGGACAGACAAAGAGACCCAGTACTTC. V and J are TRBV7-9 and TRBJ2-5, with 7 bases matching TRBD1. The V segment lost 5 bases and the J segment 3 bases; nucleotides outside the gene matches: 9. The CDR3 length is 15 residues. The germline V gene has CDR1 SEHNR and CDR2 FQNEAQ (reference sequence). The full variable domain, rest sourced from reference TRBV7-9 and TRBJ2-5, is DTGVSQNPRHKITKRGQNVTFRCDPISEHNRLYWYRQTLGQGPEFLTYFQNEAQLEKSRLLSDRFSAERPKGSFSTLEIQRTEQGDSAMYLCASSGLGTDKETQYFGPGTRLLVL.